The clone carrying this T cell receptor beta chain was observed many times. Its antigen is not identified. The data derive from a study of T-cell reconstitution after alpha-beta-depleted transplantation in children. This CDR3 comprises 15 residues. V was pared by 6 bases and J by 2 bases, with 9 bases of the junction left unmatched. The germline V gene encodes CDR1 DFQATT and CDR2 SNEGSKA (reference sequence). TCRbeta library preparation incorporated unique molecular identifiers. TCRdb used MiXCR to reprocess the PCR reads, holding one entry per CDR3 protein. The table lists more than 400,000 distinct CDR3 sequences, 43% of them singletons. Broader study findings: About two months after transplant, alpha-beta T cells reportedly came from several hundred expanded graft clones. Newly generated T cells supplied most T-cell counts and diversity one year post-transplant.

The receptor comes from a girl aged 2-15 years with aplastic anemia, due to receive a stem cell transplant. The gene calls are TRBV20-1 and TRBJ2-7, with 11 bases fitting TRBD2. Specimen: PBMCs, collected before TCRalphabeta/CD19-depleted stem cell transplant. CDR3 region: CSALSGTSGAYEQYF. The CDR3 DNA is TGCAGTGCCCTTTCTGGGACTAGCGGAGCCTACGAGCAGTACTTC.